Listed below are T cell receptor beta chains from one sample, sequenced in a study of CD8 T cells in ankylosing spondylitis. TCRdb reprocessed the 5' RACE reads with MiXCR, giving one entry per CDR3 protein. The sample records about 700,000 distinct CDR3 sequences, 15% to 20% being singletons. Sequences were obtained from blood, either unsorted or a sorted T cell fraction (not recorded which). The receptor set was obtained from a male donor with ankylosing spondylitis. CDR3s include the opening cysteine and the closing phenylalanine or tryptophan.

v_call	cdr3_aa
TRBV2	CASRWDNPKISPHF
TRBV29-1	CSVHPWGNSEAFF
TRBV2	CATTGLAGPETQYF
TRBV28	CASSFRGVRSTEAFF
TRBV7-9	CASTTGPDTEAFF
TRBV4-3	CASSRGLSYEQYF
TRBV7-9	CASSFSGQGFGYGYTF
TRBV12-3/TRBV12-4	CASNEGGALNNEQFF
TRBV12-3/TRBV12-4	CATGLVVDTQYF
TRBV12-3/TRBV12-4	CASSTGLAGANEQYF
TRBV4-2	CASSGDRGGAAGELFF
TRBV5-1	CASSLGETGGYRSPLHF
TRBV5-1	CASSLVPTGELFF
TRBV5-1	CASSLLQGANTIYF
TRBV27	CASSLSRWASGGTDTQYF
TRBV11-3	CASSLDQGVDEQFF
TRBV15	CATRGGGFNQPQHF
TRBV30	CAWALTGGPYGYTF
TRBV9	CARCNDRADCSYEQYF
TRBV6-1	CASSDGLAGPQETQYF
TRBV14	CASSQEGAVKQFF
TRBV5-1	CASSPEGNRAYEQYF
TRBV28	CASSSWGSDGDTQYF
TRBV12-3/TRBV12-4	CASSPWTGKVGNTIYF
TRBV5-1	CASSLEGQQPQHF
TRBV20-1	CSAKGGAGTGELFF
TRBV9	CASSVGVDDQETQYF
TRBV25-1	CASSQGQGAFF
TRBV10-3	CAISGTGGYEQYF
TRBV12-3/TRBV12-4	CASSLVAGVFTDTQYF
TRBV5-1	CASSSLDRDYEQYF